This T cell receptor beta chain comes out of a study of CD8 T cells in Susac syndrome. RNA amounts of roughly 0.5 to 1 ug underwent reverse transcription with random hexamers. Each CDR3 protein gets one entry after TCRdb re-called the immunoSEQ multiplex PCR reads with MiXCR. The sample has about 130,000 distinct CDR3 sequences; 90% to 95% are singletons. Per the germline V gene, CDR1 is MNHEY and CDR2 is SVGAGI. The CDR3 has 15 amino acids. V was cut by 5 bases and J by 0 bases, with 14 bases left in between. The rearrangement joins TRBV6-5 to TRBJ2-7; TRBD1 is a possible D gene (5 bases). This clonotype originated in a human donor in good health. Specimen: CD4+ T cells from PBMCs. CDR3 nucleotides: TGTGCCAGCAGTCACCCATCCAGGGCCTCCTACGAGCAGTACTTC. Translating gives CASSHPSRASYEQYF.